The present TCR beta chain was sequenced within a study of cytomegalovirus exposure and HLA in healthy donors. Findings and limits, study-wide: The productive fraction for most TCR beta V segments was about 87% or about 30% in an earlier analysis. Researchers counted around 180 TCR beta chains as cytomegalovirus-associated. Immune exposure information available was restricted to CMV serostatus. Likely technical artifact: a cluster of highly shared sequence variants.

PCR used 60 Vbeta primers and 13 Jbeta primers. Only in-frame clones appear in the TCRdb table, and some are missing; sequencing was by immunoSEQ multiplex PCR. The table lists about 190,000 clones, under 80% of them singletons. As for this clone: No antigen is known for it.

Trimming stripped 5 bases from V and 12 bases from J, with 13 bases between. CDR1 is SGHTA and CDR2 is FQGNSA in the germline V gene. The CDR3 sequence is 11 residues long. The sequenced material came from PBMCs. The chain employs TRBV7-2 and TRBJ1-1; a weak D match, TRBD1 (6 bases). This clonotype was obtained from a man younger than 45 in good health and CMV-seropositive. The CDR3 loop is CASSVQGQPFF. CDR3 in DNA: TGTGCCAGCAGCGTACAGGGTCAGCCTTTCTTT.